A selection of T cell receptor beta chains follows, all from one sample in a study of blood T cell repertoires in COVID-19. Repertoires were generated with immunoSEQ multiplex PCR, while TCRdb's copy carries only in-frame clones and drops some. There are 300,000 to 400,000 clones in the sample; around 87% occur only once, and nearly 6.5% lies in the top ten. Sequencing input: peripheral blood. Receptors were obtained from a woman aged 45-59 years with COVID-19, enrolled during active disease. The CDR3 runs from the conserved cysteine through the conserved F or W.

v_call: TRBV27; j_call: TRBJ1-2; cdr3_aa: CASSTRDSLYGYTF
v_call: TRBV18; j_call: TRBJ1-2; cdr3_aa: CASSSEGYGYTF
v_call: TRBV3-1/TRBV3-2; j_call: TRBJ2-1; cdr3_aa: CASSLGGGGYNEQFF
v_call: TRBV11-2; j_call: TRBJ2-1; cdr3_aa: CASRLERLNNEQFF
v_call: TRBV5-1; j_call: TRBJ2-3; cdr3_aa: CASSLETGRGTDTQYF
v_call: TRBV9; j_call: TRBJ1-5; cdr3_aa: CASSVGVGGQPQHF
v_call: TRBV5-4; j_call: TRBJ2-2; cdr3_aa: CASRGTSVTGELFF
v_call: TRBV4-1; j_call: TRBJ2-3; cdr3_aa: CASSQDLGLAGDESTDTQYF
v_call: TRBV18; j_call: TRBJ2-7; cdr3_aa: CASSPPYEGQGSYEQYF
v_call: TRBV27; j_call: TRBJ2-7; cdr3_aa: CASSFTGGSYEQYF
v_call: TRBV5-8; j_call: TRBJ1-1; cdr3_aa: CASSRRTEAFF